This is a list of T cell receptor beta chains from one sample in a study of T cells in tumors after PD-1 blockade. This table comes from immunoSEQ multiplex PCR, and its TCRdb copy is limited to in-frame clones, with some not included. The sample shows 60,000 or so clones, roughly 78% of them seen only once. The source was PBMCs, collected before anti-PD-1 treatment. The source of these receptors is a human donor with basal cell carcinoma. Both conserved end residues are part of each CDR3. Fields, in order: CDR3 length, V gene, J gene, D gene, clone size, CDR3 DNA, CDR3 protein. D genes are given only for firm matches. Clone size is stated in some rows and not others, as once, few, many or a class when expanded.

>15|TRBV3-1/TRBV3-2|TRBJ1-6|NA|few
TGTGCCAGCAGCCAAGATGCAGCCGGTAATTCACCCCTCCACTTT
CASSQDAAGNSPLHF
>17|TRBV15|TRBJ2-7|TRBD1|once
TGTGCCACCAGCAGAGCTTCGGGGACAGGGGGCCTAGTGGCGCAGTACTTC
CATSRASGTGGLVAQYF
>13|TRBV19|TRBJ1-6|NA|few
TGTGCCAGTAGTATAGGACAGAATTCACCCCTCCACTTT
CASSIGQNSPLHF
>13|TRBV6-5|TRBJ1-1|NA|NA
TGTGCCAGCAGGCTACCACAGAACACTGAAGCTTTCTTT
CASRLPQNTEAFF
>16|TRBV30|TRBJ1-5|NA|NA
TGTGCCTGGAGTGTACCCCGGACAGATAACAATCAGCCCCAGCATTTT
CAWSVPRTDNNQPQHF
>15|TRBV9|TRBJ1-5|NA|few
TGTGCCAGCAGCGCAGAGGCGTCCATTAGGCAGCCCCAGCATTTT
CASSAEASIRQPQHF
>15|TRBV11-1|TRBJ2-7|TRBD1|NA
TGTGCCAGCAGCTTCTCTGGGGACAGGGATTACGAGCAGTACTTC
CASSFSGDRDYEQYF
>17|TRBV4-2|TRBJ2-2|TRBD2|few
TGTGCCAGCAGCCAGGCTGCTAGCGGGGGGAACACCGGGGAGCTGTTTTTT
CASSQAASGGNTGELFF
>14|TRBV19|TRBJ1-2|NA|NA
TGTGCCAGTAGTATTTCGGGAGGGGACTATGGCTACACCTTC
CASSISGGDYGYTF
>15|TRBV5-1|TRBJ1-1|NA|NA
TGCGCCAGCAGCGCCCCGGGGAGGATGAACACTGAAGCTTTCTTT
CASSAPGRMNTEAFF
>13|TRBV6-5|TRBJ2-2|NA|NA
TGTGCCAGCAAGGTGCAGGGCGGCGGGGAGCTGTTTTTT
CASKVQGGGELFF
>19|TRBV6-2/TRBV6-3|TRBJ1-1|NA|NA
TGTGCCAGCAGTTACTCTGTCGCCCGGGGGTCACACCTGAACACTGAAGCTTTCTTT
CASSYSVARGSHLNTEAFF
>13|TRBV12-3/TRBV12-4|TRBJ2-5|NA|NA
TGTGCCAGCAGTTTCGCAGGGTTGGAGACCCAGTACTTC
CASSFAGLETQYF
>13|TRBV27|TRBJ1-2|NA|NA
TGTGCCAGCAGTTTATCGGCTAACTATGGCTACACCTTC
CASSLSANYGYTF
>15|TRBV4-1|TRBJ2-3|TRBD2|NA
TGCGCCAGCAGCCAACCTAGCGGGGGGGCAGATACGCAGTATTTT
CASSQPSGGADTQYF
>14|TRBV30|TRBJ2-5|NA|few
TGTGCCTGGAGTGTACTGGGTTTCCAAGAGACCCAGTACTTC
CAWSVLGFQETQYF
>14|TRBV3-1/TRBV3-2|TRBJ2-7|TRBD2|NA
TGTGCCAGCAGCCATAGTAGCGGGGGCCACGAGCAGTACTTC
CASSHSSGGHEQYF
>18|TRBV7-8|TRBJ2-2|TRBD1|NA
TGTGCCAGCAGCTTGGTGTTTAACTGGGACAGGGGGACCGGGGAGCTGTTTTTT
CASSLVFNWDRGTGELFF
>15|TRBV15|TRBJ1-4|NA|NA
TGTGCCACCAGCAGGGAGTGGGGGGTACCTGAAAAACTGTTTTTT
CATSREWGVPEKLFF
>14|TRBV20-1|TRBJ1-5|NA|NA
TGCAGTGCTAGTCGGCAGGGTGGCAATCAGCCCCAGCATTTT
CSASRQGGNQPQHF
>13|TRBV19|TRBJ2-2|NA|NA
TGTGCCAGTAGAGGGGAATACGGCGGGGAGCTGTTTTTT
CASRGEYGGELFF
>16|TRBV9|TRBJ2-2|NA|NA
TGTGCCAGCAGCGTAGAGGATGGGTATTCTAGCGGGGAGCTGTTTTTT
CASSVEDGYSSGELFF
>14|TRBV6-5|TRBJ2-3|TRBD2|few
TGTGCCAGCAAAAGCGGGGGGGCGACAGATACGCAGTATTTT
CASKSGGATDTQYF
>15|TRBV29-1|TRBJ2-1|NA|NA
TGCAGCGTTGATGGGACACTCTCTTCCTACAATGAGCAGTTCTTC
CSVDGTLSSYNEQFF